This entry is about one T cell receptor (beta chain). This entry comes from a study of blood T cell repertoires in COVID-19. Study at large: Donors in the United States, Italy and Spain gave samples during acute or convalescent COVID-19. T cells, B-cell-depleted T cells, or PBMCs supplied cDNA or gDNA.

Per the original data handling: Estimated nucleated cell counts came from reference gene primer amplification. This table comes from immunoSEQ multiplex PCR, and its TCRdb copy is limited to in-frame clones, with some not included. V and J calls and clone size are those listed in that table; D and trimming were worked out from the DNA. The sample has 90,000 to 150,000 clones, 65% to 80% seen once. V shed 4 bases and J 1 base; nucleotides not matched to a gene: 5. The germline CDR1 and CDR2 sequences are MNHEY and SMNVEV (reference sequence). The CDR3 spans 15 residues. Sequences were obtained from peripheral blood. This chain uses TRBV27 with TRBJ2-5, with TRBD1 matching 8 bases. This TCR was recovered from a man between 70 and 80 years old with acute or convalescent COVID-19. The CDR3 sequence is CASSSWTGRQETQYF. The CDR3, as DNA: TGTGCCAGCAGTTCCTGGACAGGGCGCCAAGAGACCCAGTACTTC.